Detailed here is one T cell receptor beta chain. Its antigen is not identified. This record comes from a study of post-analysis software for immune sequencing data. Regarding the study as a whole: Pronounced co-clustering by F measure was evident among identically batched samples. Relative to controls, patients had about five TRBV segments at higher frequency, with TRBV5-6, TRBV5-1 and TRBV20-1 among these.

The CDR3 contains 16 residues. Looked up from germline, CDR1 is LGHDT and CDR2 is YNNKEL (reference sequence). Trimming cost V 3 bases and J 2 bases; bases outside gene matches: 7. cDNA libraries of TCR beta carried unique molecular identifiers. TCRdb processed the PCR reads anew with MiXCR; each CDR3 protein has one entry. The table has about 820,000 distinct CDR3 sequences, roughly half seen once. The source of this sequence is a girl aged 5-17 years with multiple sclerosis. Sequenced sample: blood. V and J are TRBV3-1 and TRBJ2-3, with 8 bases fitting TRBD2. Written as DNA, the CDR3 is TGTGCCAGCAGCCATGAGAGCGGGGGCTCCACAGATACGCAGTATTTT. Translated: CASSHESGGSTDTQYF.